This TCR beta chain comes out of a study of blood T cells in healthy people across ages. A J-beta primer mix and a sample-barcoded 5' primer were used in a second PCR of about 6 to 12 cycles. TCRdb re-derived calls from the 5' RACE reads in MiXCR, one entry per CDR3 protein. The sample carries 750,000 to 1,000,000 distinct CDR3 sequences, roughly 29% recorded once. Notes on the study in general: Whereas aged donors had fewer naive CD4+ cells, long-lived donors had more of them and higher diversity.

This clonotype was seen at least ten times. The antigen is not known. Germline V lookup: CDR1 SEHNR, CDR2 FQNEAQ (reference sequence). CDR3 length: 12 residues. These data were likewise used in another study, on T cells of mothers and their children.

The clonotype originates from a woman in her 40s in good health. What was sequenced was blood. The genes are TRBV7-9 and TRBJ1-2; D may be TRBD1 (5 bases). CDR3 residues: CAVGQDVNGYTF. The CDR3 coding sequence is TGTGCTGTGGGGCAGGACGTTAATGGCTACACCTTC.